The sequence of this T cell receptor beta chain was determined in a study of molecular identifiers for immune sequencing clone quantification. TCRdb itself ran the PCR reads through MiXCR, one entry per CDR3 protein. The sample lists fewer than 350,000 distinct CDR3 sequences, about a fifth occurring once. The receptor's source is a human donor in good health. Some libraries in this study had Jurkat cell RNA spiked in. Input material: naive CD8+ T cells from blood, with Jurkat cell RNA spiked in. Subset described: FACS-sorted CD8+CD4-CCR7+CD45RA+ naive T cells.

The CDR3 here is CVNSPFFGSYEQYF. CDR3 in DNA: TGTGTCAACAGCCCGTTTTTCGGCTCCTACGAGCAGTACTTC. V gene TRBV27 combines with J gene TRBJ2-7; D not resolved. This CDR3 has 14 residues. Germline CDR1 and CDR2: MNHEY and SMNVEV (reference sequence).